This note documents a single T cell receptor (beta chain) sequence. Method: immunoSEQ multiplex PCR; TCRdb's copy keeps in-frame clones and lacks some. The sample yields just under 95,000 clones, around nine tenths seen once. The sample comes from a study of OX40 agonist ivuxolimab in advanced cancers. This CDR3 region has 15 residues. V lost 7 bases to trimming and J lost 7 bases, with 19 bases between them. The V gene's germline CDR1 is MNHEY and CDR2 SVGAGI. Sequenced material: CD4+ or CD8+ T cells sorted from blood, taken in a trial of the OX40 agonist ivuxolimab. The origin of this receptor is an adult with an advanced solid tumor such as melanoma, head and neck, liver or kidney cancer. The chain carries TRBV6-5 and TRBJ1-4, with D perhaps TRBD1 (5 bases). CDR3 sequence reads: CASNVHVGVGEKLFF. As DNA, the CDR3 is TGTGCCAGCAACGTACACGTGGGGGTAGGTGAAAAACTGTTTTTT.